There are many counts of the clone carrying this T cell receptor beta chain. Antigen specificity is unknown. The data were obtained in a study of T cells after yellow fever vaccination. General study results and limits: Clonotype sharing between CD4 and CD8 compartments was small. The secondary response showed a weaker magnitude and a faster peak, day 5 versus 15.

The authors made TCR cDNA by 5'RACE template switching, adding a universal primer site and UMIs. TCRdb passed the 5' RACE reads through MiXCR, listing each CDR3 protein once. This sample has a few hundred thousand distinct CDR3 sequences, with about 4% found just once. The CDR3 runs to 16 residues. The V gene's germline CDR1 is MNHEY and CDR2 SMNVEV (reference sequence). Trimming took 4 bases from V and 10 from J, leaving 20 bases between them. The genes are TRBV27 and TRBJ1-6; D call uncertain. This sequence was found in a man younger than 30 who received the YFV17D yellow fever vaccine. Sequencing was performed on PBMCs, taken 5 days after the yellow fever booster vaccination. The CDR3 DNA sequence: TGTGCCAGCAGTTCTAGTGTTTGGTGGGGAGGATCACCCCTCCACTTT. Its translation is CASSSSVWWGGSPLHF.